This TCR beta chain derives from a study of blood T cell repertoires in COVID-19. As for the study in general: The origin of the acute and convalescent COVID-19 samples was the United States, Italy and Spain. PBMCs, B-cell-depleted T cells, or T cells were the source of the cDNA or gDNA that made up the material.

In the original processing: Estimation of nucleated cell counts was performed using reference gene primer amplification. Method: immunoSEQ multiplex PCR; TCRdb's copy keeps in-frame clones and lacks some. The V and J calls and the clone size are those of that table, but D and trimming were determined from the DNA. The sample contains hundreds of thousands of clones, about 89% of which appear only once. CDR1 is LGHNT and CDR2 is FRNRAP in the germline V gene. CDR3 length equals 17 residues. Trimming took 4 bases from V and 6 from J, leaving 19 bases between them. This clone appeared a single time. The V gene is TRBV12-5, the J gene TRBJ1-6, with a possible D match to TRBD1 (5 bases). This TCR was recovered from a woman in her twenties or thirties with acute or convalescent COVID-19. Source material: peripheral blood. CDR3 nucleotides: TGTGCTAGTGGTTCCTACCTCGGGGGGGACCGTAATTCACCCCTCCACTTT. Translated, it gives CASGSYLGGDRNSPLHF.